This entry is about one TCR beta chain. What it binds is unknown. These data originate in a study of T cell responses to AZD1222 COVID-19 vaccine. Whole-study results and caveats: Reportedly, nearly half the spike-specific TCRs target unmutated variant regions.

V lost 0 bases and J lost 15; bases outside the gene matches: 8. The CDR3 covers 13 residues. The germline gives CDR1 GTSNPN, CDR2 SVGIG (reference sequence). Libraries were prepared by immunoSEQ multiplex PCR; TCRdb keeps only in-frame clonotypes and omits some of them. The data show roughly 100,000 clones, around nine tenths seen once. The starting material was peripheral blood, obtained 28 days after the second AZD1222 dose. V usage is TRBV30 and J usage is TRBJ1-6; 7 bases map to TRBD1. The receptor was isolated from an adult who received the AZD1222 COVID-19 vaccine. The CDR3 loop reads CAWSVQGTFLLHF. The CDR3 bases are TGTGCCTGGAGTGTACAGGGGACCTTCCTCCTCCACTTT.